The 25 T cell receptor beta chains given below trace back to one sample, sequenced in a study of regulatory T cells in long-lasting Graves disease. Time point of the sample: persistent/refractory GD, antithyroid drugs over 5 years with positive TRAb. PBMCs provided the RNA from which the TCR library was made. Through Arm-PCR of CDR3 regions and iRepertoire HTBI primers, TCR beta libraries were built. TCRdb re-derived calls from the multiplex PCR reads in MiXCR, one entry per CDR3 protein. The data contain 400,000 to 500,000 distinct CDR3 sequences, approximately 23% of them singletons. The sample here was peripheral blood mononuclear cells (PBMCs), taken when the disease was refractory, from a patient treated with antithyroid drugs. The receptors stem from a female donor with Graves disease.

This clonotype was detected many times. The chain carries TRBV27 and TRBJ2-7; 9 bases align to TRBD1. The V gene's germline CDR1 is MNHEY and CDR2 SMNVEV (reference sequence). CDR3 length: 14 residues. With V trimmed by 7 bases and J by 2 bases, 6 bases remained unmatched. CDR3 region: CASTPGQGPYEQYF. The CDR3 region has the DNA TGTGCCAGCACTCCGGGACAGGGCCCCTACGAGCAGTACTTC.

About this clonotype: A much larger clone differs from this one at a single base, so this may be a read error. The V call is TRBV6-2 or TRBV6-3, the J call TRBJ1-1, with no clear D. CDR1 and CDR2 (germline): MNHEY, SVGEGT. The CDR3 consists of 15 residues. CDR3 region: CASSHSPFMNTEALF. The CDR3 DNA sequence: TGTGCCAGCAGTCACTCGCCGTTCATGAACACTGAAGCTCTCTTT.

This clonotype was counted a few times. V usage is TRBV7-2 and J usage is TRBJ1-5; 7 nucleotides match TRBD1. After removal of 2 bases from V and 5 bases from J, the junction contained 6 bases not matched to a gene. Germline V gene data show CDR1 as SGHTA and CDR2 as FQGNSA. The CDR3 is 15 residues long. The CDR3 reads CASSLRGGKDQPQHF. DNA of the CDR3: TGTGCCAGCAGCTTAAGAGGGGGCAAGGATCAGCCCCAGCATTTT.

The chain links TRBV19 to TRBJ1-4; 9 bases align to TRBD1. CDR1 is LNHDA and CDR2 is SQIVND in the germline V gene (reference sequence). The CDR3 runs 15 residues. Unmatched junction bases numbered 6, after V lost 3 bases and J lost 7 bases. In nucleotides, the CDR3 is TGTGCCAGTAGTATCGCGGGACAGGGAGTTGAAAAACTGTTTTTT. Translation: CASSIAGQGVEKLFF.

With respect to this clonotype: Relative to the germline gene, one junction end is altered; a read error may explain this. V usage is TRBV12-3 or TRBV12-4 and J usage is TRBJ2-5; D not certain. The CDR3 runs to 11 residues. The CDR3 here is CASSYGEAQYF. The DNA for the CDR3 is TGTGCCAGCAGTTATGGAGAGGCCCAGTACTTC.

The chain recombines TRBV20-1 with TRBJ2-1; D is undetermined. V lost 7 bases and J lost 4, with 8 bases in between. This CDR3 comprises 11 residues. Looked up from germline, CDR1 is DFQATT and CDR2 is SNEGSKA (reference sequence). The CDR3 spells CSVLGYNEQFF. As DNA, the CDR3 is TGCAGTGTGCTAGGTTACAATGAGCAGTTCTTC.

This clonotype has at least ten counts. The chain employs TRBV12-3 or TRBV12-4 and TRBJ1-1; possible D gene TRBD1, 6 bases. The V gene lost 7 bases and the J gene lost 0 bases, with 12 bases spanning the gap. CDR3 length: 14 amino acids. DNA for the CDR3: TGTGCCAGCAAGCAGGGGATTGTGAACACTGAAGCTTTCTTT. Translating it yields CASKQGIVNTEAFF.

This clonotype occurred a few times. The chain links TRBV6-5 to TRBJ2-2; TRBD1 matches at 9 bases. Germline V gene lookup returns CDR1 MNHEY and CDR2 SVGAGI. V trimming: 0 bases; J trimming: 3 bases; junction bases outside the gene matches: 11. This CDR3 comprises 19 residues. The DNA for the CDR3 is TGTGCCAGCAGTTACTCCTTGTTCGTGGACAGGGGATACACCGGGGAGCTGTTTTTT. Residues: CASSYSLFVDRGYTGELFF.

This clonotype was observed many times. This chain connects TRBV6-1 to TRBJ1-1; D remains ambiguous. Germline V lookup: CDR1 MNHNS, CDR2 SASEGT. This CDR3 is 13 amino acids long. Trimming pared 5 bases from V and 4 bases from J, leaving 11 bases between. This chain's CDR3 is CASSPGRATEAFF. The CDR3 nucleotides read TGTGCCAGCAGTCCTGGACGAGCCACTGAAGCTTTCTTT.

This clonotype showed up many times. The V call is TRBV11-2, the J call TRBJ1-1; 9 bases align to TRBD1. This CDR3 has 16 amino acids. Germline V lookup: CDR1 SGHAT, CDR2 FQNNGV. The ends lost 6 bases at V and 0 bases at J; junction bases unmatched: 8. The CDR3 loop is CASSLTGGLMNTEAFF. The DNA for the CDR3 is TGTGCCAGCAGTCTTACAGGGGGCTTAATGAACACTGAAGCTTTCTTT.

The chain employs TRBV9 and TRBJ1-2, with a tentative D call TRBD1 (5 bases). CDR3 length equals 13 residues. Germline V gene lookup returns CDR1 SGDLS and CDR2 YYNGEE. Trimming cost V 3 bases and J 5 bases, with 11 bases left between them. Here the CDR3 reads CASSGDGVYGYTF. Written as DNA, the CDR3 is TGTGCCAGCAGCGGGGACGGCGTGTATGGCTACACCTTC.

The chain employs TRBV20-1 and TRBJ2-5; D gene unclear. The CDR3 has 15 residues. Trimming removed 4 bases from V and 1 base from J, with 16 bases in between. The germline V gene has CDR1 DFQATT and CDR2 SNEGSKA (reference sequence). CDR3 residues: CSANPLGQLQETQYF. For the CDR3, the DNA is TGCAGTGCTAACCCCCTCGGGCAGCTCCAAGAGACCCAGTACTTC.

The gene calls are TRBV12-3 or TRBV12-4 and TRBJ1-6, with TRBD1 as a possible D gene (5 bases). Deletions cut 6 bases from V and 11 bases from J, with 20 bases between. The CDR3 has 15 residues. CDR3 nucleotide sequence: TGTGCCAGCAGGGCGGGACTGGGCGCGGGCCCACCCCTCCACTTT. Its protein product is CASRAGLGAGPPLHF.

This clonotype has a count of ten or more. The CDR3 region is CASSSPGLAEQYF. The CDR3 nucleotides read TGTGCCAGCAGCTCCCCGGGACTAGCAGAGCAGTACTTC. The rearrangement joins TRBV7-3 to TRBJ2-7, with 9 bases aligning to TRBD2. Germline V lookup: CDR1 SGHTA, CDR2 FQGTGA. CDR3 length equals 13 residues. V lost 4 bases and J lost 7; bases outside the gene matches: 5.

This clonotype showed up many times. The genes are TRBV10-3 and TRBJ1-4; D not certain. This CDR3 region has 12 residues. Germline CDR1 and CDR2: ENHRY and SYGVKD. V was cut by 5 bases and J by 12 bases, with 13 bases left in between. CDR3 residues: CAISNTEEELFF. The DNA of the CDR3 is TGTGCCATCAGTAATACTGAGGAGGAACTGTTTTTT.

This clonotype was recorded at least ten times. This chain joins TRBV2 and TRBJ1-6; the D is unclear. Germline assignment: CDR1 SNHLY and CDR2 FYNNEI. This CDR3 spans 15 amino acids. V lost 5 bases and J lost 5, with 13 bases in between. CDR3 in DNA: TGTGCCAGCAGTCCGACGGACTTTGATAATTCACCCCTCCACTTT. Protein: CASSPTDFDNSPLHF.

The chain carries TRBV5-6 and TRBJ2-3; TRBD2 matches 10 bases. The CDR3 is made up of 15 amino acids. Germline V CDR1 and CDR2: SGHDT, YYEEEE. V was clipped by 2 bases and J by 4 bases; unmatched bases: 4. CDR3 sequence (DNA): TGTGCCAGCAGCTTAGGGGGGACTAGCGCAGATACGCAGTATTTT. This gives the protein CASSLGGTSADTQYF.

This clonotype came up many times. V usage is TRBV20-1 and J usage is TRBJ2-7, with D tentatively TRBD2 (6 bases). The germline gives CDR1 DFQATT, CDR2 SNEGSKA (reference sequence). Trimming stripped 3 bases from V and 2 bases from J, with 8 bases between. CDR3 length equals 12 residues. CDR3 DNA sequence: TGCAGTGCTAGCGCGGGACCCTACGAGCAGTACTTC. Its protein product is CSASAGPYEQYF.

The V call is TRBV7-8, the J call TRBJ1-2, with 8 positions matching TRBD1. The CDR3 has 15 amino acids. CDR1 is SGHVS, CDR2 FQNEAQ, per germline. V was clipped by 4 bases and J by 14 bases; unmatched bases: 18. The CDR3 loop reads CASSYDRDRPKQRTF. The CDR3 DNA reads as TGTGCCAGCAGCTACGACCGGGACAGGCCAAAACAAAGGACCTTC.

This clonotype has a handful of counts. The rearrangement uses TRBV15 and TRBJ2-5; no reliable D call. The CDR3 is 14 amino acids. CDR1 LNHNV and CDR2 YYDKDF come from the germline V gene (reference sequence). The V gene lost 0 bases and the J gene lost 2 bases, with 7 bases spanning the gap. The CDR3 nucleotides read TGTGCCACCAGCAGAGATCAGTTGCAAGAGACCCAGTACTTC. The encoded protein is CATSRDQLQETQYF.

This chain connects TRBV5-1 to TRBJ1-4; the match to TRBD1 covers 9 bases. The V segment lost 4 bases and the J segment 8 bases; nucleotides outside the gene matches: 9. The germline V gene encodes CDR1 SGHRS and CDR2 YFSETQ. The CDR3 is 15 residues long. Here the CDR3 DNA reads TGCGCCAGCAGCCCTACAGAGGGGACAGGGGAAAAACTGTTTTTT. It translates to CASSPTEGTGEKLFF.

The sample holds many counts of this clonotype. The J gene is TRBJ1-3, the V gene TRBV12-3 or TRBV12-4; TRBD1 is a possible D gene (6 bases). Trimming took 3 bases from V and 0 from J, leaving 12 bases between them. The CDR3 consists of 16 residues. This chain's CDR3 is CASSLGGQASGNTIYF. As DNA, the CDR3 is TGTGCCAGCAGTTTGGGGGGACAAGCCTCTGGAAACACCATATATTTT.

In regard to this clonotype: Lacking the conserved final phenylalanine or tryptophan, this CDR3 likely reflects a read error. The J gene is TRBJ2-2, the V gene TRBV20-1, with D possibly matching TRBD1 (6 bases). CDR3 size: 15 residues. Looked up from germline, CDR1 is DFQATT and CDR2 is SNEGSKA (reference sequence). The ends were cut back, 0 bases at V and 8 bases at J, with 16 bases in the middle. CDR3 sequence reads: CSARELQGGEGELFL. In DNA form, the CDR3 reads TGCAGTGCTAGAGAGCTACAGGGTGGTGAAGGGGAGCTGTTTTTA.

CDR3 sequence: CASSLTSGNTYEQYF. CDR3 sequence (DNA): TGCGCCAGCAGCTTGACTAGCGGCAATACCTACGAGCAGTACTTC. The chain uses TRBV4-3 and TRBJ2-7, with 9 bases aligning to TRBD2. Germline loops: CDR1 LGHNA, CDR2 YSLEER. The V gene end was trimmed by 5 bases and the J gene end by 2 bases; junction bases not matched to a gene: 7. This CDR3 contains 15 residues.

Many counts were recorded for this clonotype. CDR3 nucleotide sequence: TGTGCCAGCAGCTTCGGGGACAGTTTATTCTACGAGCAGTACTTC. Its protein is CASSFGDSLFYEQYF. The chain combines TRBV7-6 with TRBJ2-7; 7 nucleotides match TRBD1. Germline V lookup: CDR1 SGHVS, CDR2 FNYEAQ. CDR3 length equals 15 residues. With 3 bases clipped from V and 3 bases from J, the junction kept 8 bases outside the gene matches.